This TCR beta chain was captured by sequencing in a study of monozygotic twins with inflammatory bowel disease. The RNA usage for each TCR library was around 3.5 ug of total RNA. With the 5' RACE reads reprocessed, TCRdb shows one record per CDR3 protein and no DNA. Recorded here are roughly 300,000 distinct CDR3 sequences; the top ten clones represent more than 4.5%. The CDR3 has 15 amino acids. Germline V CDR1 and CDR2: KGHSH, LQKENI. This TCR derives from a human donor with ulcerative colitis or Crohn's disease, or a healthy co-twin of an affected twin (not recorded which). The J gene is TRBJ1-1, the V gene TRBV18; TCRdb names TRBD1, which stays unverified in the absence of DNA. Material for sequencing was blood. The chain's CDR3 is CASSRTTQENTEAFF.